These T cell receptor beta chains were read from a single sample in a study of T-cell reconstitution after alpha-beta-depleted transplantation in children. TCRdb redid the calling of the PCR reads with MiXCR, one entry per CDR3 protein. This table has a few hundred thousand distinct CDR3 sequences, roughly a tenth appearing once. The sequenced sample was PBMCs, obtained before TCRalphabeta/CD19-depleted stem cell transplant. The receptors come from a child less than two years old with acute myeloid leukemia, due to receive a stem cell transplant. Each CDR3 is given with its conserved first and last residue. The D gene is left open where the match is weak. Clone sizes are given selectively: once, few, many, or a class where the clone is expanded.

j_gene	v_gene	abundance	d_gene	CDR3nt	CDR3aa
TRBJ2-3	TRBV5-5	many	TRBD1	TGTGCCAGCAGCTTGGGGCCAGGGGGTTCCCCTAGCACAGATACGCAGTATTTT	CASSLGPGGSPSTDTQYF
TRBJ1-1	TRBV12-3/TRBV12-4	many	TRBD1	TGTGCCAGCCGAGGACAGGGGGCTCCGAACACTGAAGCTTTCTTT	CASRGQGAPNTEAFF
TRBJ2-1	TRBV24-1	many	TRBD1	TGTGCCACCAGCCCCTCGATGACAGGGAGCAGTGAGCAGTTCTTC	CATSPSMTGSSEQFF
TRBJ1-5	TRBV6-1	many	TRBD1	TGTGCCAGCAGCCGCAGGGGGTTAGGTCAGCCCCAGCATTTT	CASSRRGLGQPQHF
TRBJ2-5	TRBV2	few	TRBD1	TGTGCCAGCAGCGACAGGGGGCAATATACAGAGACCCAGTACTTC	CASSDRGQYTETQYF
TRBJ2-3	TRBV6-5	few	.	TGTGCCAGCAGAGACGGGGGAGCGGCGAGCACAGATACGCAGTATTTT	CASRDGGAASTDTQYF
TRBJ2-1	TRBV20-1	few	.	TGCAGTGCTGGGGACCTAAGGGGCGGAAGCTCCTACAATGAGCAGTTCTTC	CSAGDLRGGSSYNEQFF
TRBJ2-1	TRBV7-9	many	TRBD2	TGTGCCAGCAGCTTCCCCTCTAGCGGGCACTCCTACAATGAGCAGTTCTTC	CASSFPSSGHSYNEQFF
TRBJ2-7	TRBV2	many	.	TGTGCCAGCAGTGAAGGGGACAATATTTACGAGCAGTACTTC	CASSEGDNIYEQYF
TRBJ1-5	TRBV12-3/TRBV12-4	many	.	TGTGCCAGCAGTTTAGAAGGGAGGCAGCCCCAGCATTTT	CASSLEGRQPQHF
TRBJ2-1	TRBV24-1	many	TRBD2	TGTGCCACCAGTGATTGCTTGGGACTAGCGGGTTGTGAGCAGTTCTTC	CATSDCLGLAGCEQFF
TRBJ2-7	TRBV6-5	many	.	TGTGCCAGCAGTTACCGGGACCCTGGCTACGAGCAGTACTTC	CASSYRDPGYEQYF
TRBJ2-3	TRBV30	many	.	TGTGCCTGGAGGCAGACTAGCACAGATACGCAGTATTTT	CAWRQTSTDTQYF
TRBJ2-1	TRBV12-3/TRBV12-4	many	.	TGTGCCAGCAGTCGGCTTGGGGGTTTTACCAATGAGCAGTTCTTC	CASSRLGGFTNEQFF
TRBJ2-2	TRBV18	many	TRBD1	TGTGCCAGCGTTCACTCGGACAGGGGATATACCGGGGAGCTGTTTTTT	CASVHSDRGYTGELFF
TRBJ2-7	TRBV15	many	TRBD2	TGTGCCACCAGCAGAGATTTGGGCGGGAGAAAGGTATCTTACGAGCAGTACTTC	CATSRDLGGRKVSYEQYF
TRBJ1-1	TRBV11-2	.	.	TGTGCCAGCAGCTTAGAGTCGCGCTTAGTTTTCTTT	CASSLESRLVFF
TRBJ2-5	TRBV7-3	many	TRBD1	TGTGCCAGCAGCTTAAACGGGGGACAGGGAGAGACCCAGTACTTC	CASSLNGGQGETQYF
TRBJ1-1	TRBV2	many	TRBD1	TGTGCCAGCAGTGTAACAGGGGGCTTCACTGAAGCTTTCTTT	CASSVTGGFTEAFF
TRBJ2-5	TRBV14	many	TRBD1	TGTGCCAGCAGCCGGCCGGGACAGCAAGAGACCCAGTACTTC	CASSRPGQQETQYF
TRBJ1-5	TRBV10-3	many	.	TGTGCCATCAGTGACAGGGGTCAGCCCCAGCATTTT	CAISDRGQPQHF
TRBJ2-3	TRBV5-1	many	TRBD1	TGCGCCAGCAGCTTCACGGGACAGGACACAGATACGCAGTATTTT	CASSFTGQDTDTQYF
TRBJ1-1	TRBV29-1	many	.	TGCAGCGTTACCGCGGGCAGGGGCAAAATGAACACTGAAGCTTTCTTT	CSVTAGRGKMNTEAFF
TRBJ2-1	TRBV12-3/TRBV12-4	many	TRBD2	TGTGCCAGCAGTTTCCGCCTAGCGGGAAAACGCAATGAGCAGTTCTTC	CASSFRLAGKRNEQFF
TRBJ2-7	TRBV2	many	TRBD1	TGTGCCAGCAGGGGACAGGGTATTTCCTACGAGCAGTACTTC	CASRGQGISYEQYF
TRBJ1-1	TRBV18	many	.	TGTGCCAGCTCACCAGGGGGAGGCAGGAACACTGAAGCTTTCTTT	CASSPGGGRNTEAFF
TRBJ1-1	TRBV15	many	.	TGTGCCACCAGCGTAAGCGGCGGCACTGAAGCTTTCTTT	CATSVSGGTEAFF
TRBJ2-1	TRBV5-1	many	.	TGCGCCAGCAGCTTAACGGACGGATCCAATGAGCAGTTCTTC	CASSLTDGSNEQFF
TRBJ1-3	TRBV7-9	many	TRBD1	TGTGCCAGCAGCCTCCGGGACAGGGAAGGAAACACCATATATTTT	CASSLRDREGNTIYF
TRBJ2-7	TRBV10-3	many	.	TGTGCCATCAGTGAGCTAGTCCTCGACGAGCAGTACTTC	CAISELVLDEQYF